The 5 T cell receptor beta chains reported below all come from one sample, sequenced in a study of blood T cells in healthy people across ages. A second PCR of 7 to 11 cycles used a sample-barcoded 5' primer and a J-beta primer mix. From the 5' RACE reads, TCRdb called clonotypes with MiXCR, one entry per CDR3 protein. The sample shows almost 800,000 distinct CDR3 sequences, about 62% of them seen only once. Source material: blood. Every receptor here comes from a man in his thirties or forties in good health.

This clonotype was recorded a few times. The chain is built from TRBV24-1 and TRBJ2-7, with 7 bases identical to TRBD1. The trim removed 6 bases at V and 3 bases at J, leaving 7 bases unmatched. CDR3 length: 14 amino acids. CDR1 is KGHDR, CDR2 SFDVKD, per germline. CDR3 residues: CATSPSDRLYEQYF. The CDR3 coding sequence is TGTGCCACCAGTCCGTCGGACAGGCTCTACGAGCAGTACTTC.

The chain combines TRBV20-1 with TRBJ2-3, with 9 bases identical to TRBD2. The germline gives CDR1 DFQATT, CDR2 SNEGSKA (reference sequence). The length of the CDR3 is 16 residues. The trim removed 2 bases at V and 2 bases at J, leaving 8 bases unmatched. The CDR3 is CSARPSGRPYTDTQYF. The CDR3, as DNA: TGCAGTGCTAGACCGAGCGGGAGGCCGTACACAGATACGCAGTATTTT.

The J gene is TRBJ1-2, the V gene TRBV7-9; 7 bases map to TRBD1. J gave up 8 bases and V 6 bases, and 12 bases lay outside the gene matches. The CDR3 sequence is 14 residues long. Looked up from germline, CDR1 is SEHNR and CDR2 is FQNEAQ (reference sequence). CDR3 amino acids: CASRPDRALRGYTF. The DNA for the CDR3 is TGTGCCAGCAGACCCGACAGGGCCCTAAGGGGCTACACCTTC.

This chain connects TRBV20-1 to TRBJ2-3; TRBD2 agrees at 7 bases. The germline CDR1 and CDR2 sequences are DFQATT and SNEGSKA (reference sequence). J was trimmed by 4 bases and V by 4 bases; bases with no gene match: 8. The CDR3 is 14 residues long. The CDR3 coding sequence is TGCAGTGCTACGGGACTACGAAACGCAGATACGCAGTATTTT. Translated, it gives CSATGLRNADTQYF.

The rearrangement links TRBV9 to TRBJ2-6; 8 positions agree with TRBD2. This CDR3 is 15 amino acids long. Unmatched junction bases numbered 1, after V lost 5 bases and J lost 0 bases. Germline-derived CDR1 and CDR2 are SGDLS and YYNGEE. The CDR3 DNA is TGTGCCAGCAGAGCGGGGGACTCTGGGGCCAACGTCCTGACTTTC. Its protein product is CASRAGDSGANVLTF.